This TCR beta chain was captured in a study of T cells in Graves' hyperthyroidism and ophthalmopathy. Uncontrolled infection, other autoimmune disease, pregnancy and lactation each barred patients from inclusion. This clonotype was seen a few times. The source material, RNA transcripts, was used to amplify TCR beta CDR3 regions. The HTBI set primed first-round TCR CDR3 RT-PCR. TCRdb independently ran MiXCR on the multiplex PCR reads; one entry per CDR3 protein. This sample carries roughly 500,000 distinct CDR3 sequences, about 15% of them seen once, and the ten largest clones take roughly 5.7%. Germline assignment: CDR1 DFQATT and CDR2 SNEGSKA (reference sequence). V was trimmed by 5 bases and J by 5 bases, leaving 18 bases between them. CDR3 length equals 14 residues.

This chain uses TRBV20-1 with TRBJ2-5; no firm D call. Material: blood. This clonotype originated in a woman aged 25-40 years with Graves' hyperthyroidism that later progressed to Graves' ophthalmopathy. CDR3 protein: CSAQPRASGETQYF. CDR3 DNA sequence: TGCAGTGCTCAACCCAGAGCTTCGGGTGAGACCCAGTACTTC.